A selection of T cell receptor beta chains follows, all from one sample in a study of Graves' ophthalmopathy and Graves' hyperthyroidism. TCRdb reanalysed the multiplex PCR reads using MiXCR and keeps one entry per CDR3 protein. Of 400,000 or so distinct CDR3 sequences listed, 15% are singletons. The source material was peripheral blood. These receptors were collected from a young woman with stable Graves' hyperthyroidism. CDR3s include the opening cysteine and the closing phenylalanine or tryptophan. A D gene is named only where the DNA matches it firmly. Each size is how often the clone was seen (once, few, many) or a class if it is expanded.

>NA|TRBV20-1|once|13|TRBJ1-1
TGCAGTGCCGCGTCAACCATGAACACTGAAGCTTTCTTT
CSAASTMNTEAFF
>NA|TRBV6-2/TRBV6-3|many|14|TRBJ1-1
TGTGCCAGCAGTTACTCGGAAGGGGTCACTGAAGCTTTCTTT
CASSYSEGVTEAFF
>TRBD1|TRBV6-1|few|15|TRBJ2-3
TGTGCCAGCAGACCCGGGACAGGGGTGGGAGATACGCAGTATTTT
CASRPGTGVGDTQYF
>NA|TRBV15|many|14|TRBJ1-6
TGTGCCACCAGCAGAGTAAAGGGGAATTCACCCCTCCACTTT
CATSRVKGNSPLHF
>TRBD1|TRBV4-1|many|14|TRBJ1-2
TGCGCCAGCAGCCAAGGGACAGGGCAATATGGCTACACCTTC
CASSQGTGQYGYTF
>NA|TRBV6-1|many|14|TRBJ2-7
TGTGCCAGCAGCCAGGCAGACAGTTCCTACGAGCAGTACTTC
CASSQADSSYEQYF
>NA|TRBV19|many|14|TRBJ2-7
TGTGCCAGTAGTAGTATTAAGGGGACCTACGAGCAGTACTTC
CASSSIKGTYEQYF
>NA|TRBV29-1|many|11|TRBJ1-2
TGCAGCTATTCAGGAACGGGGGGCTACACCTTC
CSYSGTGGYTF
>NA|TRBV5-1|few|16|TRBJ1-1
TGCGCCAGCAGTCGGTCAGGGCCGGACATGAACACTGAAGCTTTCTTT
CASSRSGPDMNTEAFF
>NA|TRBV6-1|many|14|TRBJ1-6
TGTGCCAGCTCAATGTCTTATTATAATTCACCCCTCCACTTT
CASSMSYYNSPLHF
>NA|TRBV29-1|many|12|TRBJ1-5
TGCAGCGTCACTGGTGGCAATCAGCCCCAGCATTTT
CSVTGGNQPQHF
>NA|TRBV5-1|few|13|TRBJ1-3
TGCGCCAGCAGCGAGGGGTCTCGAAACACCATATATTTT
CASSEGSRNTIYF
>NA|TRBV11-3|many|14|TRBJ2-5
TGTGCCAGCAGCTTAGACCCCACCCAAGAGACCCAGTACTTC
CASSLDPTQETQYF
>NA|TRBV5-1|many|14|TRBJ2-7
TGCGCCAGCTCCCCGGGACCCGGAAAGTACGAGCAGTACTTC
CASSPGPGKYEQYF
>NA|TRBV20-1|many|13|TRBJ2-7
TGCAGTGCTAGCGGCAGGGTGGTCTACGAGCAGTACTTC
CSASGRVVYEQYF